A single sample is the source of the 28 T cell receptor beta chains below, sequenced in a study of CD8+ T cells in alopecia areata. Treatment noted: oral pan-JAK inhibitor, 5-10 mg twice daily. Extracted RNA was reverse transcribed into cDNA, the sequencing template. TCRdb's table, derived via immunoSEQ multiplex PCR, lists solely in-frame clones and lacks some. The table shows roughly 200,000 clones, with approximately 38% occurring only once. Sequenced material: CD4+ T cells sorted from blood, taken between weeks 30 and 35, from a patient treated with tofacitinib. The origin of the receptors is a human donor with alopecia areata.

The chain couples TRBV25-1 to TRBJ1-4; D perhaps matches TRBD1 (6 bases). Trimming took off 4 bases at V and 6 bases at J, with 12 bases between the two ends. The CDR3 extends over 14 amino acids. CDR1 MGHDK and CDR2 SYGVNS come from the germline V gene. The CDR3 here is CASSVQGIDEKLFF. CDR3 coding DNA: TGTGCCAGCAGTGTACAGGGCATCGATGAAAAACTGTTTTTT.

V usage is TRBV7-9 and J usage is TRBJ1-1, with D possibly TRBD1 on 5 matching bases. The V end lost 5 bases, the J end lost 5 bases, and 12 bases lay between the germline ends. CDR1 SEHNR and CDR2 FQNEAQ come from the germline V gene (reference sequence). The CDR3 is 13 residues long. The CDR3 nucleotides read TGTGCCAGCAGCCCAGACCCAGGGACTGAAGCTTTCTTT. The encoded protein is CASSPDPGTEAFF.

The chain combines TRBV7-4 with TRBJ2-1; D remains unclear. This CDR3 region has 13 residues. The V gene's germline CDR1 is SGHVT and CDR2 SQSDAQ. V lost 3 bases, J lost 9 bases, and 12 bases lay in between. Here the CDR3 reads CASSFHRVSEQFF. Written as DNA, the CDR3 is TGTGCCAGCAGCTTTCACCGGGTATCTGAGCAGTTCTTC.

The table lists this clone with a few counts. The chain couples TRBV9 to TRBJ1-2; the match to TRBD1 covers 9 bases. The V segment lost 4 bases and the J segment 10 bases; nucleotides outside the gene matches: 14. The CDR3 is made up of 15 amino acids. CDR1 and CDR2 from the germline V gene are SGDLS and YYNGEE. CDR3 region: CASSPSRDRDTVYTF. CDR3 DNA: TGTGCCAGCAGCCCCTCCCGGGACAGGGACACGGTCTACACCTTC. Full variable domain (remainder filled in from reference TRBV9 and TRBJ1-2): DSGVTQTPKHLITATGQRVTLRCSPRSGDLSVYWYQQSLDQGLQFLIQYYNGEERAKGNILERFSAQQFPDLHSELNLSSLELGDSALYFCASSPSRDRDTVYTFGSGTRLTVV.

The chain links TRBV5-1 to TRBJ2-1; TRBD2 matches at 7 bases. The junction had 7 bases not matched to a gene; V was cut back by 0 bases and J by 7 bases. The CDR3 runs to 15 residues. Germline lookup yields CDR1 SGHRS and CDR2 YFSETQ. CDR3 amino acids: CASSLAPGGPNEQFF. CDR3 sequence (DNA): TGCGCCAGCAGCTTGGCCCCGGGAGGCCCGAATGAGCAGTTCTTC.

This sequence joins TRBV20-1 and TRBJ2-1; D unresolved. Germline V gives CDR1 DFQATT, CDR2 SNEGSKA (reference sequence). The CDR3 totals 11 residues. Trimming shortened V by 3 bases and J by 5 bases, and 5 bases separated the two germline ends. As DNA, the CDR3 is TGCAGTGCTAGGAAGAACAATGAGCAGTTCTTC. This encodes CSARKNNEQFF.

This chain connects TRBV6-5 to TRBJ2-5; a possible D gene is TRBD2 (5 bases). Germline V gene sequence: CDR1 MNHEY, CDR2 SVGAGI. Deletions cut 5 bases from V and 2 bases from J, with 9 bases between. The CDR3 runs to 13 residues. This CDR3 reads CASSPTGQETQYF. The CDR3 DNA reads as TGTGCCAGCAGTCCCACGGGACAAGAGACCCAGTACTTC.

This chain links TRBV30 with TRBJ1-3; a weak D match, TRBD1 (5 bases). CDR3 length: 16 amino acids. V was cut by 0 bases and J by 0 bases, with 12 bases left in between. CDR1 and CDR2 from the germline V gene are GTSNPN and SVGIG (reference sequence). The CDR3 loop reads CAWSVQALVSGNTIYF. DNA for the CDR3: TGTGCCTGGAGTGTACAGGCGCTGGTCTCTGGAAACACCATATATTTT.

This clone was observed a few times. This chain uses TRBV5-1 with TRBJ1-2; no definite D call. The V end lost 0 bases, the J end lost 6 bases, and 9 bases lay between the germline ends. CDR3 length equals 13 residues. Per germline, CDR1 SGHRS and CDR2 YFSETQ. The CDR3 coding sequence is TGCGCCAGCAGCTTGGGTAGTGGGGATGGCTACACCTTC. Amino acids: CASSLGSGDGYTF.

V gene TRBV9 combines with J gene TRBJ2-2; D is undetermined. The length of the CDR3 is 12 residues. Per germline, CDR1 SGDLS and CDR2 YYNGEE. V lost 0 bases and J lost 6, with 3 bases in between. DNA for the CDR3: TGTGCCAGCAGCGTAGCTGCCGGGGAGCTGTTTTTT. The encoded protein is CASSVAAGELFF.

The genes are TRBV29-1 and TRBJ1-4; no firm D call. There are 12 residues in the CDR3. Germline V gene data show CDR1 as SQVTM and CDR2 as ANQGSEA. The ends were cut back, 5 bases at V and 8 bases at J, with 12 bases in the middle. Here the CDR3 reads CSVRTDAEKLFF. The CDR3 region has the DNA TGCAGCGTTCGGACGGACGCAGAAAAACTGTTTTTT. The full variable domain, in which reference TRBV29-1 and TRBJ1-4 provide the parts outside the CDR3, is SAVISQKPSRDICQRGTSLTIQCQVDSQVTMMFWYRQQPGQSLTLIATANQGSEATYESGFVIDKFPISRPNLTFSTLTVSNMSPEDSSIYLCSVRTDAEKLFFGSGTQLSVL.

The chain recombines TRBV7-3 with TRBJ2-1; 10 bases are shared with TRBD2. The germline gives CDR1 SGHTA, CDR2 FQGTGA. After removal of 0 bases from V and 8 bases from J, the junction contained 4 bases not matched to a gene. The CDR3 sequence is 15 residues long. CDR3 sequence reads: CASSLTSGRTHEQFF. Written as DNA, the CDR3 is TGTGCCAGCAGCTTAACTAGCGGGAGGACACATGAGCAGTTCTTC.

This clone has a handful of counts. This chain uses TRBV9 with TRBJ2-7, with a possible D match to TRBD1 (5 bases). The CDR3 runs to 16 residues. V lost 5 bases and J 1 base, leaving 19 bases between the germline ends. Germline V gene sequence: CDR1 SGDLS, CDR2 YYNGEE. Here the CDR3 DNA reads TGTGCCAGCAGTCATAGGGAAGGGGCCAGGTCCTACGAGCAGTACTTC. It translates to CASSHREGARSYEQYF.

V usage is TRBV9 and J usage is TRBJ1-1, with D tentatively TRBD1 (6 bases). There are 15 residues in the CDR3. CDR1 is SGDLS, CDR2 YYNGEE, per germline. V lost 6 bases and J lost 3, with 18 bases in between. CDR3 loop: CASKGDPGADTEAFF. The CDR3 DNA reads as TGTGCCAGCAAGGGGGACCCGGGGGCAGACACTGAAGCTTTCTTT.

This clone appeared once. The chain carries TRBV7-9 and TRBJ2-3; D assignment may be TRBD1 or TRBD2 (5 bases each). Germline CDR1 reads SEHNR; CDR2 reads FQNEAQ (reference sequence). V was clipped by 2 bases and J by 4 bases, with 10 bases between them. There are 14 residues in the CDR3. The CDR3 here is CASSLWDGPDTQYF. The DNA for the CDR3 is TGTGCCAGCAGCTTATGGGACGGCCCAGATACGCAGTATTTT.

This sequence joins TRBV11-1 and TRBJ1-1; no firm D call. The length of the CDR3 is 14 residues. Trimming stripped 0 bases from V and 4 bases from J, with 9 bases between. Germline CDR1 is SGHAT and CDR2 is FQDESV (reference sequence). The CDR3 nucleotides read TGTGCCAGCAGCTTAGCGACCCCGGGCACTGAAGCTTTCTTT. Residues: CASSLATPGTEAFF.

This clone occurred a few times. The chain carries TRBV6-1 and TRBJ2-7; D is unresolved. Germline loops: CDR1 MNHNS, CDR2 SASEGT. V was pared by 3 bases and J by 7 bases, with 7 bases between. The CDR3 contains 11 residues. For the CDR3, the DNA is TGTGCCAGCAGTGATGTTCGGGAGCAGTACTTC. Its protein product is CASSDVREQYF.

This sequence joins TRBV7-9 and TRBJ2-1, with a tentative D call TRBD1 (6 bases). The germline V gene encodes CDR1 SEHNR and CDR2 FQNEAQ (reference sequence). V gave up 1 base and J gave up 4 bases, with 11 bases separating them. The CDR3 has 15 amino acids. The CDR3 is CASSLDQGMYNEQFF. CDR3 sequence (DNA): TGTGCCAGCAGCTTAGATCAGGGGATGTACAATGAGCAGTTCTTC.

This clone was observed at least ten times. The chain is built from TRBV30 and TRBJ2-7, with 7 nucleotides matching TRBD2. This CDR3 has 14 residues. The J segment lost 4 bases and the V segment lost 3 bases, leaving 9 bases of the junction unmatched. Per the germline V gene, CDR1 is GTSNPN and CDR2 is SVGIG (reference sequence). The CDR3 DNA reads TGTGCCTGGAGGAGATCTAGCGGACGATACGAGCAGTACTTC. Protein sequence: CAWRRSSGRYEQYF.

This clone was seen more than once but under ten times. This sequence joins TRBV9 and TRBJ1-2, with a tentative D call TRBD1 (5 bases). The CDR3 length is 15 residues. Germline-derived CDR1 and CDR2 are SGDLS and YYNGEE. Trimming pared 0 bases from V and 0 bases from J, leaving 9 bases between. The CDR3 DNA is TGTGCCAGCAGCGTAGGGCAGGGCCCTAACTATGGCTACACCTTC. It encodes CASSVGQGPNYGYTF. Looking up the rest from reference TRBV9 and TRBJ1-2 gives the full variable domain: DSGVTQTPKHLITATGQRVTLRCSPRSGDLSVYWYQQSLDQGLQFLIQYYNGEERAKGNILERFSAQQFPDLHSELNLSSLELGDSALYFCASSVGQGPNYGYTFGSGTRLTVV.

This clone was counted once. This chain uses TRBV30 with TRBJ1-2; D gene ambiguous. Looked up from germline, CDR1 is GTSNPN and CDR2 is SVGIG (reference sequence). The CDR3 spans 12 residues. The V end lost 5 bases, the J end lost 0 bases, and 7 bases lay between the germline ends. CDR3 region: CAWGLANYGYTF. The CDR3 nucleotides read TGTGCCTGGGGTCTAGCTAACTATGGCTACACCTTC.

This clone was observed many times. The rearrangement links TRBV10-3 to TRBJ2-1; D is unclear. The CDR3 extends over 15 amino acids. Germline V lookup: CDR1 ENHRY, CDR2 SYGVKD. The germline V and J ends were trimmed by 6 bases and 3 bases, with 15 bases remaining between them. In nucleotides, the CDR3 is TGTGCCATCAGGGACGGCTTAGGTGTCTACAATGAGCAGTTCTTC. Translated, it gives CAIRDGLGVYNEQFF.

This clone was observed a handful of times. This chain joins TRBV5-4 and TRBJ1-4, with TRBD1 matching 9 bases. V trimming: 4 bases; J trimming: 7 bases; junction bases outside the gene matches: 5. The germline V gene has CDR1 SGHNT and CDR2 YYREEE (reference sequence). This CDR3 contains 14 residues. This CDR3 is CASSEDRGREKLFF. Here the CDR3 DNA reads TGTGCCAGCAGCGAGGACAGGGGACGTGAAAAACTGTTTTTT.

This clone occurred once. This chain's CDR3 is CASSESIYGYTF. CDR3 DNA sequence: TGTGCCAGCAGTGAATCAATTTATGGCTACACCTTC. V usage is TRBV25-1 and J usage is TRBJ1-2; D uncertain. The CDR3 length is 12 residues. Germline V gene lookup returns CDR1 MGHDK and CDR2 SYGVNS. V shed 1 base and J shed 5 bases, with 5 bases lying between them.

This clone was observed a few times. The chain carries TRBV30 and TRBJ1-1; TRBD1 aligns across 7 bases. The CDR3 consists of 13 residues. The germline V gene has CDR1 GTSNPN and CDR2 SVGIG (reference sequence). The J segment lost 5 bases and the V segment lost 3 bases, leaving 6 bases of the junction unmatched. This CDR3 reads CAWRLQGRTEAFF. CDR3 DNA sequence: TGTGCCTGGAGGTTACAGGGGAGGACTGAAGCTTTCTTT.

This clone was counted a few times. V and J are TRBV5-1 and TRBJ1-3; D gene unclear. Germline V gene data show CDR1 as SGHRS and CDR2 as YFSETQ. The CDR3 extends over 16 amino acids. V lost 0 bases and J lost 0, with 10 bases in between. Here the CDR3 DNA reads TGCGCCAGCAGCTTGGCTAAACAGTCCTCTGGAAACACCATATATTTT. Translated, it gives CASSLAKQSSGNTIYF.

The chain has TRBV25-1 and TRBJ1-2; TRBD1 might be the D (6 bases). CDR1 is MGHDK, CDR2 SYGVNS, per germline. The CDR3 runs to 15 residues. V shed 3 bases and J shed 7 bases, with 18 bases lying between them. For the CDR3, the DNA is TGTGCCAGCAGTGATCCCCCGTCAGGGGCGGCTGGCTACACCTTC. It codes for CASSDPPSGAAGYTF.

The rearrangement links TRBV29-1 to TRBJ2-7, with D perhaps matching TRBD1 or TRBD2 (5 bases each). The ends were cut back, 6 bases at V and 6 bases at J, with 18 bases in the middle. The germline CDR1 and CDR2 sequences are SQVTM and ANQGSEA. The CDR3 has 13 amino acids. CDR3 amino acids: CSVLRTKSGEQYF. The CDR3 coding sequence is TGCAGCGTCCTTAGGACAAAGAGCGGCGAGCAGTACTTC.